The 17 T cell receptor beta chains below all came from one sample that was sequenced in a study of blood T cell repertoires in COVID-19. Generated by immunoSEQ multiplex PCR, the TCRdb table keeps only in-frame clones and is missing some. Found here are 250,000 to 350,000 clones, roughly 90% of them singletons; the top ten hold 2% to 2.5%. Sequences were obtained from peripheral blood. These receptors came from a woman aged 45-65 years who had recovered from COVID-19.

Of note for this clone: It is likely a read error, because the conserved phenylalanine at the end of the CDR3 is missing. No DNA is shown, since the ends of the CDR3 on it are uncertain; the CDR3 is the one TCRdb lists. The genes are TRBV28 and TRBJ1-2. With termini counted, the CDR3 has 15 amino acids. In germline, CDR1 is MDHEN, CDR2 SYDVKM. CDR3 protein: CASRAPPGREGEIFL.

This chain joins TRBV4-1 and TRBJ1-4, with TRBD1 as a possible D gene (5 bases). Trimming removed 1 base from V and 10 bases from J, with 16 bases in between. Germline V gene data show CDR1 as MGHRA and CDR2 as YSYEKL. This CDR3 has 15 amino acids. CDR3 in amino acids: CASSQGLGAVVKLFF. CDR3 coding DNA: TGCGCCAGCAGCCAAGGTCTAGGGGCGGTAGTAAAACTGTTTTTT.

The chain links TRBV6-2 or TRBV6-3 to TRBJ1-1; D possibly corresponds to TRBD1 (5 bases). Germline values: CDR1 MNHEY, CDR2 SVGEGT. The CDR3 is 16 amino acids. The germline V and J ends were trimmed by 2 bases and 5 bases, with 18 bases remaining between them. CDR3 amino acids: CASSYGWGGLGTEAFF. As DNA, the CDR3 is TGTGCCAGCAGTTACGGGTGGGGGGGACTTGGAACTGAAGCTTTCTTT.

This clone appeared once. This sequence joins TRBV6-5 and TRBJ2-4; D not resolved. The CDR3 loop spans 15 amino acids. Germline loops: CDR1 MNHEY, CDR2 SVGAGI. Between the trimmed V and J ends, which lost 0 bases and 0 bases, there was a span of 6 bases. CDR3 nucleotide sequence: TGTGCCAGCAGTTACTCCGCTATAGCCAAAAACATTCAGTACTTC. Translating gives CASSYSAIAKNIQYF.

This chain uses TRBV9 with TRBJ2-1; 8 nucleotides match TRBD2. J lost 5 bases, V lost 3 bases, and 4 bases had no gene match. Germline CDR1 SGDLS, CDR2 YYNGEE. The CDR3 consists of 14 residues. The CDR3 sequence is CASSGSGGDNEQFF. In DNA form, the CDR3 reads TGTGCCAGCAGCGGGTCCGGGGGGGACAATGAGCAGTTCTTC.

This sequence joins TRBV6-5 and TRBJ1-2; 7 nucleotides align to TRBD1. Germline CDR1 MNHEY, CDR2 SVGAGI. The CDR3 contains 15 residues. The V gene end was trimmed by 7 bases and the J gene end by 5 bases; junction bases not matched to a gene: 13. The CDR3 loop is CASITIPSGGYGYTF. As DNA, the CDR3 is TGTGCCAGCATCACAATACCGTCAGGGGGTTATGGCTACACCTTC.

This clone came up a few times. This chain uses TRBV5-1 with TRBJ2-1, with D perhaps TRBD1 (5 bases). This CDR3 has 14 residues. Germline loops: CDR1 SGHRS, CDR2 YFSETQ. Trimming removed 4 bases at V and 8 bases at J, with 16 bases between. In DNA form, the CDR3 reads TGCGCCAGCAGCCAACGAGCAGGGTTCGATGAGCAGTTCTTC. Its translation: CASSQRAGFDEQFF.

The J gene is TRBJ2-7, the V gene TRBV7-2; possibly TRBD2 for D (6 bases). CDR1 is SGHTA, CDR2 FQGNSA, per germline. The length of the CDR3 is 15 residues. The V end lost 2 bases, the J end lost 6 bases, and 17 bases lay between the germline ends. DNA of the CDR3: TGTGCCAGCAGCTTATCTACGGGGGAGATTTTCGAGCAGTACTTC. This gives the protein CASSLSTGEIFEQYF.

This chain links TRBV5-1 with TRBJ1-1, with 9 nucleotides matching TRBD1. CDR3 length: 15 residues. With V trimmed by 5 bases and J by 1 base, 6 bases remained unmatched. Germline V gene data show CDR1 as SGHRS and CDR2 as YFSETQ. This CDR3 is CASSWGQGSNTEAFF. DNA for the CDR3: TGCGCCAGCAGTTGGGGACAGGGTTCGAACACTGAAGCTTTCTTT.

The J gene is TRBJ2-1, the V gene TRBV5-8; 10 nucleotides line up with TRBD2. This CDR3 has 15 amino acids. With 2 bases clipped from V and 3 bases from J, the junction kept 2 bases outside the gene matches. The V gene's germline CDR1 is SGHTS and CDR2 YDEGEE. Here the CDR3 DNA reads TGTGCCAGCAGCTTAGCGGGGGGGAACTACAATGAGCAGTTCTTC. Translated, it gives CASSLAGGNYNEQFF. The full variable domain, in which reference TRBV5-8 and TRBJ2-1 provide the parts outside the CDR3, is EAGVTQSPTHLIKTRGQQATLRCSPISGHTSVYWYQQALGLGLQFLLWYDEGEERNRGNFPPRFSGRQFPNYSSELNVNALELEDSALYLCASSLAGGNYNEQFFGPGTRLTVL.

The CDR3 sequence: CASTQGPGELFF. The CDR3 nucleotides are TGTGCCAGCACCCAGGGGCCCGGGGAGCTGTTTTTT. J is TRBJ2-2 and V is TRBV6-5, with D perhaps matching TRBD1 (6 bases). CDR1 and CDR2 from the germline V gene are MNHEY and SVGAGI. Trimming stripped 7 bases from V and 6 bases from J, with 9 bases between. CDR3 length: 12 residues.

The rearrangement links TRBV7-2 to TRBJ2-3; the D gene is possibly TRBD2 (6 bases). V was shortened by 3 bases and J by 9 bases, with 22 bases between the two germline ends. CDR3 size: 16 residues. The germline CDR1 and CDR2 sequences are SGHTA and FQGNSA. Here the CDR3 reads CASSFRDFAGQGTQYF. The CDR3 coding sequence is TGTGCCAGCAGCTTTAGGGATTTTGCGGGGCAGGGAACGCAGTATTTT.

The V and J genes are TRBV12-3 or TRBV12-4 and TRBJ1-2; 8 bases align to TRBD1. The V gene end was trimmed by 5 bases and the J gene end by 5 bases; junction bases not matched to a gene: 4. The CDR3 sequence is 13 residues long. The DNA of the CDR3 is TGTGCCAGCAGTGAGACAGGGGAATATGGCTACACCTTC. Translated: CASSETGEYGYTF.

The chain recombines TRBV5-1 with TRBJ1-1; TRBD1 matches at 7 bases. The CDR3 runs 14 residues. The V gene end was trimmed by 6 bases and the J gene end by 4 bases; junction bases not matched to a gene: 9. CDR1 is SGHRS, CDR2 YFSETQ, per germline. The CDR3 sequence: CASTYRGDSTEAFF. CDR3 DNA: TGCGCCAGCACCTACAGGGGTGATAGCACTGAAGCTTTCTTT.

This chain joins TRBV28 and TRBJ1-2; tentative D call: TRBD1 (5 bases). Germline CDR1 reads MDHEN; CDR2 reads SYDVKM. The CDR3 runs to 13 residues. V was clipped by 8 bases and J by 7 bases, with 17 bases between them. The CDR3 here is CASVDPGWGGYTF. The DNA of the CDR3 is TGTGCCAGCGTCGACCCAGGGTGGGGTGGCTACACCTTC.

CDR3 amino acids: CASSLSDVAGGQETQYF. CDR3 in DNA: TGTGCCAGCAGCCTATCCGACGTTGCCGGGGGCCAAGAGACCCAGTACTTC. The chain has TRBV7-2 and TRBJ2-5, with TRBD2 as a possible D gene (6 bases). Trimming stripped 5 bases from V and 1 base from J, with 20 bases between. Germline CDR1 reads SGHTA; CDR2 reads FQGNSA. The CDR3 extends over 17 amino acids. Looking up the rest from reference TRBV7-2 and TRBJ2-5 gives the full variable domain: GAGVSQSPSNKVTEKGKDVELRCDPISGHTALYWYRQSLGQGLEFLIYFQGNSAPDKSGLPSDRFSAERTGGSVSTLTIQRTQQEDSAVYLCASSLSDVAGGQETQYFGPGTRLLVL.

The gene calls are TRBV6-5 and TRBJ2-3; no firm D call. The CDR3 is 15 amino acids. Trimming cost V 6 bases and J 0 bases, with 13 bases left between them. CDR1 is MNHEY and CDR2 is SVGAGI in the germline V gene. The CDR3: CASRRLSPSTDTQYF. The CDR3, as DNA: TGTGCCAGCAGGCGACTCAGCCCAAGCACAGATACGCAGTATTTT.